This entry is about one T cell receptor beta chain. V gave up 7 bases and J gave up 3 bases, with 14 bases separating them. This CDR3 is 14 amino acids long. High-throughput TCR beta sequencing covered peripheral CD8+ and CD4+ T cells. Purification of the CD8+ and CD4+ T cells relied on negative isolation, and TEMRA cells underwent FACS enrichment. The data originate from a study of CD8 T cells in Susac syndrome. When the RNA was reverse transcribed, random hexamers were used with an input of about 0.5 to 1 ug. Amplification of TCR beta CDR3 by immunoSEQ multiplex PCR spanned 54 Vbeta and 13 Jbeta. Via MiXCR, TCRdb re-called the immunoSEQ multiplex PCR reads, giving one row per CDR3 protein. The repertoire consists of under 200,000 distinct CDR3 sequences, with more than 90% occurring once and the leading ten covering 0.14%.

Source material: CD4+ T cells from PBMCs. The receptor was isolated from a human donor in good health. The V gene is TRBV12-3 or TRBV12-4, the J gene TRBJ2-3, with no clear D. CDR3 protein: CASTPAMMTDTQYF. DNA for the CDR3: TGTGCCAGCACCCCCGCGATGATGACAGATACGCAGTATTTT.